The entry that follows covers one T cell receptor beta chain sequence. The antigen it binds to is not known. Base-call qualities are not available, and no considerably larger clone is one nucleotide away. The sample originates from a study of T cell clones after liver transplantation (dated by TCRdb to about 2019). Background on the whole study: The samples were obtained from ITN030ST, a randomized trial that attempted immunosuppression withdrawal within 2 years after liver transplantation. Blood samples were collected pre-transplant, pre-randomization before withdrawal, and post-randomization after either full withdrawal or failed withdrawal. Of the 8 liver transplant recipients making up the studied cohort, 3 were classified as tolerant and 5 as non-tolerant. After a pre-transplant mixed lymphocyte reaction, TCRbeta sequencing was used to pinpoint donor-reactive T cell clones, which were subsequently tracked in post-transplant blood. Subjects received no induction therapy and standard immunosuppression until randomization at 12-24 months post-transplant. To count as tolerant, a recipient had to stay completely off immunosuppression for at least one year without liver enzymes climbing beyond twice the upper limit of normal. Of the eight recipients, three were HCV-positive, while the remaining recipients had been transplanted for non-autoimmune, non-viral indications. As an antigen-independent comparator for the donor-reactive sequences, third party-reactive TCRbeta sequences from pre-transplant MLRs were identified as well.

Frozen genomic DNA underwent high-throughput TCRbeta CDR3 sequencing by immunoSEQ, including PCR amplification, mapping, bias correction and internal controls. The authors' pipeline ran thus. Productive rearrangements were retained, and unique TCRbeta sequences were defined by the CDR3 nucleotide sequence together with the V and J gene. For classification of a sequence as donor-reactive, at least 5-fold expansion in CFSE-low cells relative to unstimulated pre-transplant cells and a frequency of at least 0.01% were required. Per-subject minimum frequency thresholds, based on the lowest-template unstimulated sample, ensured at least 90% detection power. Jensen-Shannon divergence between the top 1000 TCRbeta sequences post-transplant and pre-transplant was used to measure repertoire turnover. Two-sided Fisher's exact tests were used to test for changes in how often donor-reactive sequences were detected. Sourced from immuneACCESS, this table was stored by TCRdb with only in-frame sequences that have V and J called. A share of the clones is absent; for the studies checked, an unresolved V gene accounts for under half, and the remainder has no known explanation. The V and J calls and clone size come from that table; D and trimming were worked out from the DNA. The sample table lists 75,000 to 95,000 clones, 80% to 85% of them with a count of one. 2% to 2.5% of the sample is in the top ten clones.

Unstimulated PBMCs, after thawing, were stained for CD3, CD4 and CD8 and then FACS-sorted into CD3+CD4+ and CD3+CD8+ populations. Randomization to immunosuppression withdrawal applied to every one of the 8 studied subjects. The Qiagen DNeasy Blood and Tissue Kit was used for isolation of genomic DNA. Overall study results and their limits: In 5 of 8 subjects, circulating donor-reactive CD4 TCRbeta sequences decreased significantly after transplant, regardless of tolerance or HCV status. Conclusions were preliminary, limited by small, heterogeneous patient numbers and non-standardized post-transplant time points. The decline in donor-reactive sequences exceeded the decline in third party-reactive sequences, suggesting partial antigen-specific deletion that was unrelated to withdrawal success. Without allograft tissue specimens, donor-reactive T cells may have migrated into the graft rather than being deleted. In two subjects, low numbers of available donor cells limited the measurable donor-reactive repertoire. After accounting for repertoire turnover, donor-reactive detection was significantly reduced in 7 of 8 subjects for CD4 and 8 of 8 for CD8.

CDR1 and CDR2, per the germline V gene, are LGHNA and YNFKEQ. V is clipped by 0 bases and J by 15 bases, and the sequence between their germline boundaries is 6 bases long. There are 11 amino acids in the CDR3, from cysteine to phenylalanine inclusive. Only the CDR3 portion is preserved as DNA: 33 bases, with reading frame beginning at the first base. The clonotype originates from a human patient who received a liver transplant. After a transplant, some T cells may be of graft donor origin. The chain couples TRBV4-2 to TRBJ2-6, with no D gene named confidently. The sequencing used CD4+ T cells from blood, collected less than 50 months after liver transplant. The CDR3 in this case is CASSQDVDLTF. Here is the DNA: TGTGCCAGCAGCCAAGACGTGGACCTGACTTTC.